The 7 T cell receptor beta chains given below trace back to one sample, sequenced in a study of T cell clonality in common variable immunodeficiency. TCRdb's table, derived via immunoSEQ multiplex PCR, lists solely in-frame clones and lacks some. The sample has 35,000 to 50,000 clones, none seen only once. Input material: peripheral blood mononuclear cells. The receptors derive from a person aged 18 to 70 in good health.

Ten or more counts support this clone. Here the CDR3 reads CASSLGGGRGGGYTF. The part of the CDR3 DNA that was read is TGTGCCAGCAGCTTAGGGGGGGGGAGGGGTGGAGGC. The chain couples TRBV7-2 to TRBJ1-2, with a weak D call TRBD1 (5 bases). The read comes to an end 3 residues before the CDR3 does, leaving the germline J gene to fill in the end. Germline CDR1 and CDR2: SGHTA and FQGNSA. This CDR3 is built from 15 residues.

This clone was recorded many times. CDR3: CASSDAAPGVTQYF. Partial CDR3 DNA: TGTGCCAGCAGTGACGCAGCCCCGGGGGTTACG. This chain connects TRBV2 to TRBJ2-3; possible D gene TRBD2, 6 bases. The read falls 3 residues short of the CDR3 end, and the missing part is taken from the germline J gene. Germline CDR1 and CDR2: SNHLY and FYNNEI. The V end lost 3 bases, the J end lost 8 bases, and 15 bases lay between the germline ends. The CDR3 is 14 amino acids. Supplemented by reference TRBV2 and TRBJ2-3, the full variable domain reads EPEVTQTPSHQVTQMGQEVILRCVPISNHLYFYWYRQILGQKVEFLVSFYNNEISEKSEIFDDQFSVERPDGSNFTLKIRSTKLEDSAMYFCASSDAAPGVTQYFGPGTRLTVL.

With regard to this clone: From the germline J gene comes the end of the CDR3, since the read stops 3 residues before it. This chain links TRBV7-4 with TRBJ2-2, with D possibly TRBD1 on 5 matching bases. The CDR3 is made up of 15 amino acids. Germline CDR1 reads SGHVT; CDR2 reads SQSDAQ. The sequenced CDR3 bases are TGTGCCAGCAGCTTAAGGCAGGGAATTAATGAAAAG. Residues: CASSLRQGINEK. The whole CDR3 is CASSLRQGINEKLFF.

Many counts were recorded for this clone. Read coverage stops 3 residues before the CDR3 terminus; the germline J gene supplies the remainder. This chain uses TRBV5-6 with TRBJ2-5; TRBD1 matches 8 bases. CDR3 length: 14 amino acids. The J segment lost 7 bases and the V segment lost 5 bases, leaving 10 bases of the junction unmatched. The germline V gene encodes CDR1 SGHDT and CDR2 YYEEEE. The CDR3 bases that were read are TGTGCCAGCAGTTTTGACAGGGGCGCGGGGACC. It yields the protein CASSFDRGAGT. The CDR3 as a whole reads CASSFDRGAGTQYF.

This clone was counted many times. Read coverage stops 3 residues before the CDR3 terminus; the germline J gene supplies the remainder. The rearrangement links TRBV2 to TRBJ2-4; 7 bases are shared with TRBD2. Per the germline V gene, CDR1 is SNHLY and CDR2 is FYNNEI. CDR3 length equals 13 residues. V dropped 6 bases and J dropped 4; count of bases not matched to a gene: 3. The CDR3 bases that were read are TGTGCCAGCAGGGCTAGCGGTAAAAACATT. Its translation is CASRASGKNI. The full CDR3 is CASRASGKNIQYF. The full variable domain, rest sourced from reference TRBV2 and TRBJ2-4, is EPEVTQTPSHQVTQMGQEVILRCVPISNHLYFYWYRQILGQKVEFLVSFYNNEISEKSEIFDDQFSVERPDGSNFTLKIRSTKLEDSAMYFCASRASGKNIQYFGAGTRLSVL.

This clone came up many times. Read data end 3 residues before the CDR3 end; the end is taken from the germline J gene. The chain employs TRBV18 and TRBJ2-4, with 7 bases lining up with TRBD1. Unmatched junction bases numbered 10, after V lost 2 bases and J lost 9 bases. CDR3 length: 15 amino acids. The germline gives CDR1 KGHSH, CDR2 LQKENI. CDR3 loop: CASSPSAGGLGIQYF. The sequenced part of the CDR3 DNA is TGTGCCAGCTCACCATCAGCAGGGGGATTGGGCATT.

This clone was found many times. The CDR3 is cut off 3 residues early in the read; its end comes from the germline J gene. This chain uses TRBV2 with TRBJ1-5, with D perhaps matching TRBD1 (6 bases). V was pared by 8 bases and J by 7 bases, with 12 bases between. The CDR3 is made up of 12 amino acids. In germline, CDR1 is SNHLY, CDR2 FYNNEI. The covered CDR3 bases are TGTGCCAGCCAGGGGAGCGAACAGCCC. Amino acids: CASQGSEQP. The CDR3 in full is CASQGSEQPQHF. Combining the CDR3 with reference TRBV2 and TRBJ1-5 gives the whole variable domain EPEVTQTPSHQVTQMGQEVILRCVPISNHLYFYWYRQILGQKVEFLVSFYNNEISEKSEIFDDQFSVERPDGSNFTLKIRSTKLEDSAMYFCASQGSEQPQHFGDGTRLSIL.